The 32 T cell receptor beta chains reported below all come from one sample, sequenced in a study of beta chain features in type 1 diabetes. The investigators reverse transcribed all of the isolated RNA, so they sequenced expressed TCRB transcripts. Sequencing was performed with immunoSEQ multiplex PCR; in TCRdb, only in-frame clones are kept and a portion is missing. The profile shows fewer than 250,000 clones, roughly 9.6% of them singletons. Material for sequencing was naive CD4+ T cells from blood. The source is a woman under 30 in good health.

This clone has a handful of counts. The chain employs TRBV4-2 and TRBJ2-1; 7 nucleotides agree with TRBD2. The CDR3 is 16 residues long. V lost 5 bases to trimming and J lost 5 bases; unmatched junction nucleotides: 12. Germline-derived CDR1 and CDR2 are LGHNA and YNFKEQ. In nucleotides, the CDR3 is TGTGCCAGCAGCACTCGGACCAGCGGGGAAAACAATGAGCAGTTCTTC. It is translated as CASSTRTSGENNEQFF.

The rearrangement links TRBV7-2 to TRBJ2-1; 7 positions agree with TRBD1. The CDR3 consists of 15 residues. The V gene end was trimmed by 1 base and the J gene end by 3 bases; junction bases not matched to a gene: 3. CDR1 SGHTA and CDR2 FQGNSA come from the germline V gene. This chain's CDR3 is CASSLEGQNYNEQFF. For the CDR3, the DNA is TGTGCCAGCAGCTTAGAGGGACAGAACTACAATGAGCAGTTCTTC.

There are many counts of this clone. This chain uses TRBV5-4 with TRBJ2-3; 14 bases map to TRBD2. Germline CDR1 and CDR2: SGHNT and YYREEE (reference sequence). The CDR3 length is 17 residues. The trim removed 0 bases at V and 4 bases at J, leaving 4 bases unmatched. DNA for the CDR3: TGTGCCAGCAGCTTGGTGGGACTAGCGGGAGTTGCAGATACGCAGTATTTT. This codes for CASSLVGLAGVADTQYF.

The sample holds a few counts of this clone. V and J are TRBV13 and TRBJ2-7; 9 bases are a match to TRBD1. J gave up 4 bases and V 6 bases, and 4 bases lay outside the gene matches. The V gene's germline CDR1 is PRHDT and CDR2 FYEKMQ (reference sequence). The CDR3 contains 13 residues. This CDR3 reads CASRSGTGYEQYF. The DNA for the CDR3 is TGTGCCAGCAGATCCGGGACAGGGTACGAGCAGTACTTC. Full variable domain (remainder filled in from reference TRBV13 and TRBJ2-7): AAGVIQSPRHLIKEKRETATLKCYPIPRHDTVYWYQQGPGQDPQFLISFYEKMQSDKGSIPDRFSAQQFSDYHSELNMSSLELGDSALYFCASRSGTGYEQYFGPGTRLTVT.

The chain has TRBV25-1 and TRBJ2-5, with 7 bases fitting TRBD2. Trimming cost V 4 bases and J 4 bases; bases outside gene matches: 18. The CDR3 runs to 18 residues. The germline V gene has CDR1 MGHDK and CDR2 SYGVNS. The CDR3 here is CASSVGTPLGGGRETQYF. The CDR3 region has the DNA TGTGCCAGCAGTGTCGGGACTCCCCTTGGGGGAGGGCGAGAGACCCAGTACTTC. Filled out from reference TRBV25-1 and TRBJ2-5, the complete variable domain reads EADIYQTPRYLVIGTGKKITLECSQTMGHDKMYWYQQDPGMELHLIHYSYGVNSTEKGDLSSESTVSRIRTEHFPLTLESARPSHTSQYLCASSVGTPLGGGRETQYFGPGTRLLVL.

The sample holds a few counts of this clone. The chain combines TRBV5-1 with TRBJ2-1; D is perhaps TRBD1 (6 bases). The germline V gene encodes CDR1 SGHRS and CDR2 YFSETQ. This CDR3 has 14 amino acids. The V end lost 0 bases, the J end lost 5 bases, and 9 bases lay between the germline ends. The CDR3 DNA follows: TGCGCCAGCAGCTTGGGACAGGCACACAATGAGCAGTTCTTC. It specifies CASSLGQAHNEQFF.

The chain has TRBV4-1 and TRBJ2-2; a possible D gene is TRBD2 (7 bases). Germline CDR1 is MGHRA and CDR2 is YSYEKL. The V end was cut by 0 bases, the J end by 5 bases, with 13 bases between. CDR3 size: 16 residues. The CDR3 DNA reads TGCGCCAGCAGCCAAGACGCGGGGGCGCGAACCGGGGAGCTGTTTTTT. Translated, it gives CASSQDAGARTGELFF.

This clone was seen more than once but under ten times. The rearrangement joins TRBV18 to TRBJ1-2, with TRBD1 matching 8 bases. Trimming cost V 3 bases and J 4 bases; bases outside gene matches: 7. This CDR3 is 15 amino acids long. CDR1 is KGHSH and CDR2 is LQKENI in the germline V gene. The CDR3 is CASSPDRVYGYGYTF. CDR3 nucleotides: TGTGCCAGCTCACCGGACAGGGTCTACGGCTATGGCTACACCTTC.

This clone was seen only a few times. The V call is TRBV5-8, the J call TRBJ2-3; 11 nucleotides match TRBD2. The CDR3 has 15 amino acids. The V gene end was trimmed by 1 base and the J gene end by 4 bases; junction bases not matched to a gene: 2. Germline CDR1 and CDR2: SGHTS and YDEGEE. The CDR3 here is CASSLLAGGPDTQYF. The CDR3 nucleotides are TGTGCCAGCAGCTTGTTAGCGGGGGGGCCAGATACGCAGTATTTT.

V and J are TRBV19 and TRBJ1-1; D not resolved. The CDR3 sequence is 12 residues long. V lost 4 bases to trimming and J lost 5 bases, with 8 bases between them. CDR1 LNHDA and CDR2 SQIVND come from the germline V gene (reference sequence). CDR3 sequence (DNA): TGTGCCAGTAGTACTTGGGAGACTGAAGCTTTCTTT. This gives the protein CASSTWETEAFF. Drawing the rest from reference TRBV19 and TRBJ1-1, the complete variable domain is DGGITQSPKYLFRKEGQNVTLSCEQNLNHDAMYWYRQDPGQGLRLIYYSQIVNDFQKGDIAEGYSVSREKKESFPLTVTSAQKNPTAFYLCASSTWETEAFFGQGTRLTVV.

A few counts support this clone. The CDR3 sequence is CASSGKGSYGYTF. The CDR3 nucleotides read TGTGCCAGCAGCGGTAAGGGGTCGTATGGCTACACCTTC. V is TRBV5-6 and J is TRBJ1-2; maybe TRBD1 (5 bases). V dropped 4 bases and J dropped 5 bases, with 12 bases sitting between them. The CDR3 runs to 13 residues. Germline values: CDR1 SGHDT, CDR2 YYEEEE.

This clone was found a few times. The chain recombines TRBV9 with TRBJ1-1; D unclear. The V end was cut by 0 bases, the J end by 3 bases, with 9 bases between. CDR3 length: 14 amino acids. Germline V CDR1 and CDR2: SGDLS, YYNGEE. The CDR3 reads CASSVEAGYTEAFF. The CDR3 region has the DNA TGTGCCAGCAGCGTAGAGGCAGGCTACACTGAAGCTTTCTTT.

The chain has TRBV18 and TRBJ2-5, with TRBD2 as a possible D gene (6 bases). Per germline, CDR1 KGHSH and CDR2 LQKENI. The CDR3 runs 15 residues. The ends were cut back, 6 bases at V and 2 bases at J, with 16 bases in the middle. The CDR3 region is CASSHGTVKQETQYF. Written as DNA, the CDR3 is TGTGCCAGCTCCCATGGGACTGTAAAACAAGAGACCCAGTACTTC.

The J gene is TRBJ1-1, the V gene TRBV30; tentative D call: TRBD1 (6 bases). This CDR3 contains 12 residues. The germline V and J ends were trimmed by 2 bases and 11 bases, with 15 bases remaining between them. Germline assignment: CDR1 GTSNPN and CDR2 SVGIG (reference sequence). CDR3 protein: CAWSPTGVRAFF. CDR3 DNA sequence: TGTGCCTGGAGTCCGACAGGTGTACGGGCTTTCTTT.

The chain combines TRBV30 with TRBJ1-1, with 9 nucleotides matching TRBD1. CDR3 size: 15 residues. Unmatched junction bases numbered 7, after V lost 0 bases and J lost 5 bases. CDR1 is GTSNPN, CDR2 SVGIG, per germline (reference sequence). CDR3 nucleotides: TGTGCCTGGAGTGTACAGGGGGCGCGGCCGACTGAAGCTTTCTTT. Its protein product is CAWSVQGARPTEAFF.

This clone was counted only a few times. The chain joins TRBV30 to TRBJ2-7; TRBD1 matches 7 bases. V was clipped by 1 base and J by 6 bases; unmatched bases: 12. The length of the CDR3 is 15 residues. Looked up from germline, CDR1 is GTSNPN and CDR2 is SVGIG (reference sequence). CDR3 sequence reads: CAWSAGQASFSEQYF. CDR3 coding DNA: TGTGCCTGGAGTGCTGGACAGGCCTCCTTCTCCGAGCAGTACTTC.

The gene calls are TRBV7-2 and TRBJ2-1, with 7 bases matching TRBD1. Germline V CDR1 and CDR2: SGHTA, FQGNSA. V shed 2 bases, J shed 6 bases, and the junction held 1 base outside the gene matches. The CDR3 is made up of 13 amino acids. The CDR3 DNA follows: TGTGCCAGCAGCTTATCAGGGGGCAATGAGCAGTTCTTC. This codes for CASSLSGGNEQFF.

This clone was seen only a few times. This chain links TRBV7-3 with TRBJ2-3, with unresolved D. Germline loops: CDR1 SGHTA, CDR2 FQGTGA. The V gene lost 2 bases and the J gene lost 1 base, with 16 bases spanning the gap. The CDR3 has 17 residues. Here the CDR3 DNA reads TGTGCCAGCAGCTTATTACCCCTCGGTCAGGGCACAGATACGCAGTATTTT. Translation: CASSLLPLGQGTDTQYF.

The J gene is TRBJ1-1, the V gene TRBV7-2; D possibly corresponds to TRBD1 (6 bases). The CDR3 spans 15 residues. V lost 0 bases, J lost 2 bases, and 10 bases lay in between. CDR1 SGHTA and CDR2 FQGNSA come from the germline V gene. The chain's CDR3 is CASSLAGQTNTEAFF. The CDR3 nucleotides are TGTGCCAGCAGCTTAGCCGGACAGACCAACACTGAAGCTTTCTTT.

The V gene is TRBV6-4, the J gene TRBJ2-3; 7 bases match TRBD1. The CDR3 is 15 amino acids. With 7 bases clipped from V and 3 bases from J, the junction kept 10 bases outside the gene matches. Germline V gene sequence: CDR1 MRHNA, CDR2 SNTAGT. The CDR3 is CASKPGTANTDTQYF. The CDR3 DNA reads TGTGCCAGCAAACCCGGGACAGCTAATACAGATACGCAGTATTTT.

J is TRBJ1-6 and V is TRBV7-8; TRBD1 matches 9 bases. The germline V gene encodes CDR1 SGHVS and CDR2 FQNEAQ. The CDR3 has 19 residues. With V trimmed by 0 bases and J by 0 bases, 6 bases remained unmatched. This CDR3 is CASSLALGTGSSYNSPLHF. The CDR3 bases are TGTGCCAGCAGCTTAGCCCTGGGGACAGGGAGCTCCTATAATTCACCCCTCCACTTT.

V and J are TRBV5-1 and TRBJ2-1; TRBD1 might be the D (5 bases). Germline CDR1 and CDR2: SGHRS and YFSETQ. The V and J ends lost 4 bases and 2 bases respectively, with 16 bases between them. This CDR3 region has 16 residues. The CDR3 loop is CASSRRSGMPYNEQFF. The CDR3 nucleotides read TGCGCCAGCAGCCGAAGATCAGGGATGCCCTACAATGAGCAGTTCTTC.

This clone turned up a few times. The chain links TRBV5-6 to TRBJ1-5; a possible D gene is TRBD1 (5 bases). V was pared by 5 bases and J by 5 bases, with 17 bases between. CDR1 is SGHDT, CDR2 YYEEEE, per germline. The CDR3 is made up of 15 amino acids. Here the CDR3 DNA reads TGTGCCAGCAGTCTTCGACAGTTGGGCGATCAGCCCCAGCATTTT. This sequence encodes CASSLRQLGDQPQHF. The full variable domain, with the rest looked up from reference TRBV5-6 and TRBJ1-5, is DAGVTQSPTHLIKTRGQQVTLRCSPKSGHDTVSWYQQALGQGPQFIFQYYEEEERQRGNFPDRFSGHQFPNYSSELNVNALLLGDSALYLCASSLRQLGDQPQHFGDGTRLSIL.

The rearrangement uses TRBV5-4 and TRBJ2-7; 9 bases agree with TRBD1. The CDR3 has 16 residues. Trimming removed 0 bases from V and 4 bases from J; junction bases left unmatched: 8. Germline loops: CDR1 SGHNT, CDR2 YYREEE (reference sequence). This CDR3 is CASSLAGTGILYEQYF. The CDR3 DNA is TGTGCCAGCAGCTTGGCCGGGACAGGGATCTTATACGAGCAGTACTTC.

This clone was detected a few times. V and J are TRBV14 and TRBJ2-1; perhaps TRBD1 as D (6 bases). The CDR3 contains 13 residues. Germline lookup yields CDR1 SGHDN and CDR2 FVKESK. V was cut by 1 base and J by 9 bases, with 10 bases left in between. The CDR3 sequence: CASSQALGGEQFF. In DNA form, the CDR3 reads TGTGCCAGCAGCCAAGCATTAGGGGGTGAGCAGTTCTTC.

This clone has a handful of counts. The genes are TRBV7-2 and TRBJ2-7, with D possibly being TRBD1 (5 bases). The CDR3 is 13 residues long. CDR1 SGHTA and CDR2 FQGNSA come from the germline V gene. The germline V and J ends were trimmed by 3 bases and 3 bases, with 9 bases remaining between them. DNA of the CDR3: TGTGCCAGCAGCTTGGGGCAGAACTACGAGCAGTACTTC. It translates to CASSLGQNYEQYF.

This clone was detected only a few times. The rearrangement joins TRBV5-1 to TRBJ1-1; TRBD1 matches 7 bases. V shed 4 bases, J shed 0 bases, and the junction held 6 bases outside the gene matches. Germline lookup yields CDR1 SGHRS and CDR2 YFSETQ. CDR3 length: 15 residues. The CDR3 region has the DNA TGCGCCAGCAGCCCGGACGGGACAGTGAACACTGAAGCTTTCTTT. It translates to CASSPDGTVNTEAFF.

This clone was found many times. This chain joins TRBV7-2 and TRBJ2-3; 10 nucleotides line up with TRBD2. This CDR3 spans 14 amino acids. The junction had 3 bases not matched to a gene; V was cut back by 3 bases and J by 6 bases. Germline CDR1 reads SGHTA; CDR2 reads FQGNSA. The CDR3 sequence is CASSFTSGVDTQYF. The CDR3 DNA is TGTGCCAGCAGCTTTACTAGCGGGGTGGATACGCAGTATTTT.

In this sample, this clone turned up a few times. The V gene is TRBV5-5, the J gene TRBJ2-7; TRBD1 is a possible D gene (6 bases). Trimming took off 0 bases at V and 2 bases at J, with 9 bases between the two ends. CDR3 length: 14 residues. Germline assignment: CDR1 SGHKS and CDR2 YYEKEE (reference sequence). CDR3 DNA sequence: TGTGCCAGCAGCTTGGCACAGGGAGCCTACGAGCAGTACTTC. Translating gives CASSLAQGAYEQYF.

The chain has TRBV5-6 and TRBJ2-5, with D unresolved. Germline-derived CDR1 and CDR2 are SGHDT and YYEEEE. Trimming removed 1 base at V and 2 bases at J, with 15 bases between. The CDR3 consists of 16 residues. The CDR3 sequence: CASSLSILSRQETQYF. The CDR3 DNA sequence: TGTGCCAGCAGCTTGTCAATATTGTCGCGGCAAGAGACCCAGTACTTC.

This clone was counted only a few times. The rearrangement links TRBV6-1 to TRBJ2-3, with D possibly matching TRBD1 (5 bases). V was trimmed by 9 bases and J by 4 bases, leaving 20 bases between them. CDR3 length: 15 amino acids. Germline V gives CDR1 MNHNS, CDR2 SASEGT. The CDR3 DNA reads TGTGCCAGTCATGTCCAGGGTCTCGCACCAGATACGCAGTATTTT. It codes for CASHVQGLAPDTQYF.

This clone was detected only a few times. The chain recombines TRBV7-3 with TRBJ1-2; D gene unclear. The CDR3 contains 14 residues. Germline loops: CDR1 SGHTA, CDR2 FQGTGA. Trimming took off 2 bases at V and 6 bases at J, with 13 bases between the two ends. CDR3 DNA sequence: TGTGCCAGCAGCTTAGGGCCAGGAGGGAATGGCTACACCTTC. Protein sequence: CASSLGPGGNGYTF.